The clone carrying this TCR beta chain has a handful of counts. Antigen: not known. This sample was taken from a study of T cell repertoires in cytomegalovirus infection. Looking at the study overall: Newly reported HLA-C-restricted and thoroughly characterized HLA-B-restricted CMV epitopes were employed. A matching HLA type, together with CMV infection, was signaled by public TCR beta signatures.

Study-level findings and limits: What dominated the ex vivo response were HLA-C-restricted CMV-specific TCR beta clonotypes. Carriers of CMV and the relevant HLA type were discriminated by public TCR beta frequency.

Using its own MiXCR run on the reads, TCRdb lists one record per CDR3 protein. Seen here are 51,000 or so distinct CDR3 sequences, roughly 21% observed once, and the top ten hold around 77%. The sequence came from a human donor in good health (CMV status not recorded). Some clones in this sample may be carry-over from other donors' samples. This sample comprised CD8+ T cells from cultured PBMCs, obtained from culture after CMV antigen stimulation.

CDR3 nucleotides: TGTGCCAGCAGCCTCCAAAGCACAGATACGCAGTATTTT. It is translated as CASSLQSTDTQYF. V usage is TRBV11-2 and J usage is TRBJ2-3; no clear D gene. The CDR3 consists of 13 residues. Germline V CDR1 and CDR2: SGHAT, FQNNGV. Trimming took off 5 bases at V and 0 bases at J, with 6 bases between the two ends.